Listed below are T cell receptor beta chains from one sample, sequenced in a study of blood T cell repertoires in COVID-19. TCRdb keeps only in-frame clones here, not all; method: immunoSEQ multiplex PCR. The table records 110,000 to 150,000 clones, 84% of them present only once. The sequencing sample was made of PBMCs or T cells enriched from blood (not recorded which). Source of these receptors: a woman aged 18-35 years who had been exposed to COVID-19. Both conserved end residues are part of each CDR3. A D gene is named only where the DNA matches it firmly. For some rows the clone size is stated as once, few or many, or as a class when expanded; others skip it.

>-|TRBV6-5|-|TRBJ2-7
CASSFGSSYEQYF
TGTGCCAGCAGTTTTGGGAGCTCCTACGAGCAGTACTTC
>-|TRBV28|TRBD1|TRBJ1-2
CATTPQGEEYYGYTF
TGTGCCACCACCCCTCAGGGGGAGGAGTACTATGGCTACACCTTC
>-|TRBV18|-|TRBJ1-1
CASSPPGGRSDTEAFF
TGTGCCAGCTCACCACCAGGGGGACGGTCGGACACTGAAGCTTTCTTT
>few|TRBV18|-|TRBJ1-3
CASSPTLGSWVVGGSGNTIYF
TGTGCCAGCTCACCCACTCTGGGGTCGTGGGTCGTTGGAGGCTCTGGAAACACCATATATTTT
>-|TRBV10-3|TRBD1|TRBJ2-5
CAISESIQTGAGGETQYF
TGTGCCATCAGTGAGTCGATCCAAACAGGGGCAGGGGGAGAGACCCAGTACTTC
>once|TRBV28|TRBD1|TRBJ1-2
CASSLDRGRDYGYTF
TGTGCCAGCAGCCTAGACAGGGGGCGCGACTATGGCTACACCTTC
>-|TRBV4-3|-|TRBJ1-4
CASSQRYLAEKLFF
TGCGCCAGCAGCCAGAGATACCTAGCTGAAAAACTGTTTTTT
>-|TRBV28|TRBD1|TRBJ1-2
CASSFAGTGVMSGGYTF
TGTGCCAGCAGTTTTGCTGGGACAGGGGTCATGTCAGGGGGCTACACCTTC
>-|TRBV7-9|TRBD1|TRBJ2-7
CASSLVGTATLKYF
TGTGCCAGCAGCTTAGTAGGGACAGCCACTTTAAAGTACTTC
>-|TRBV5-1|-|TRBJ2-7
CASSFSSPSQGQGGYEQYF
TGCGCCAGCAGCTTTAGTAGTCCGAGCCAGGGGCAGGGGGGTTACGAGCAGTACTTC
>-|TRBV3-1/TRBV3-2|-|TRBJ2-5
CASGGLGETQYF
TGTGCCAGCGGGGGGTTGGGGGAGACCCAGTACTTC
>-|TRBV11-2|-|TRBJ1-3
CASSLVQGSGNTIYF
TGTGCCAGCAGCTTAGTACAGGGTTCTGGAAACACCATATATTTT
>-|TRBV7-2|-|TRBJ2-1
CASSLGEMSHEQFF
TGTGCCAGCAGCTTAGGGGAGATGAGCCATGAGCAGTTCTTC
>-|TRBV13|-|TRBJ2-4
CASSLDRSTIQYF
TGTGCCAGCAGCTTAGACAGATCCACCATTCAGTACTTC
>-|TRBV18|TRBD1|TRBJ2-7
CASSRTGAYEQYF
TGTGCCAGCTCACGGACAGGAGCCTACGAGCAGTACTTC
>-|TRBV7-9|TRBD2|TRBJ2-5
CASTNLAGLETQYF
TGTGCCAGCACCAATCTAGCGGGACTAGAGACCCAGTACTTC
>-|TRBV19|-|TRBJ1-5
CASSGGRRPQHF
TGTGCCAGTTCCGGCGGCCGGCGGCCCCAGCATTTT
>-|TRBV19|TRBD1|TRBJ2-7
CASRTLDRDKAEQYF
TGTGCCAGTAGAACATTGGACAGGGATAAGGCCGAGCAGTACTTC
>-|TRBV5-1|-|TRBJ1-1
CASSPPGGRETEAFF
TGCGCCAGCAGCCCCCCGGGGGGAAGGGAAACTGAAGCTTTCTTT
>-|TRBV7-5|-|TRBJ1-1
CARSHNRGSTEAFF
TGTGCCAGAAGCCACAACAGGGGGTCGACTGAAGCTTTCTTT
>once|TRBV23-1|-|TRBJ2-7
CASSLSRGFYEQYF
TGCGCCAGCAGTCTGTCCCGGGGGTTCTACGAGCAGTACTTC
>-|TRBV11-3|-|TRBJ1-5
CASSCWSERSNQPQHF
TGTGCCAGCAGCTGTTGGTCGGAGAGAAGCAATCAGCCCCAGCATTTT